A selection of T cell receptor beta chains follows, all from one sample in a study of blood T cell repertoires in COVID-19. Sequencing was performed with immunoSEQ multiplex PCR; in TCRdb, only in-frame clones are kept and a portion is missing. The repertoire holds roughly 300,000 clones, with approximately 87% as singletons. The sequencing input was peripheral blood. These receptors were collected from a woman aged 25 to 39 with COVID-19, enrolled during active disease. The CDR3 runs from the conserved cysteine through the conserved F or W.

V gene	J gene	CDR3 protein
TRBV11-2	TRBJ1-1	CASSQGATGASTEAFF
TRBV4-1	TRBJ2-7	CASSRATSYEQYF
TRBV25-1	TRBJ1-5	CASSESVGSNQPQHF
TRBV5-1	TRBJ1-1	CASSLLGARTGPNTEAFF
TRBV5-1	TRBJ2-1	CASSLLGQGAWNEQFF
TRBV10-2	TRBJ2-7	CASSELDTGGEQYF
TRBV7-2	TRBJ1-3	CASSLSRVSGNTIYF
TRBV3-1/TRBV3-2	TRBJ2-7	CASSPGTGGYEQYF
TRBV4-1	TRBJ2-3	CASSQDNRPRGTGDTQYF
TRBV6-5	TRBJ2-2	CATRTGRNTGELFF
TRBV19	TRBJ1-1	CASSRQGRTEAFF
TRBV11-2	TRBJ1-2	CASSFEGGDYGYTF
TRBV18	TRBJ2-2	CASSPPGRTGELFF
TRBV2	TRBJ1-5	CASSGQGASNQPQHF
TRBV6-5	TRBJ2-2	CASSTNPGQTGELFF
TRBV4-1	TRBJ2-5	CASSPRLEETQYF
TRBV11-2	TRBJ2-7	CASSLDGAGPLEQYF
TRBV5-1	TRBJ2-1	CASSLTSGGNYNEQFF
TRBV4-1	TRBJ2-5	CASSQAGTGGLETQYF
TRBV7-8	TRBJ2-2	CASSPRGPGELFF
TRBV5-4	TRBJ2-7	CASSTRAGSYEQYF
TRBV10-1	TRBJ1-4	CASKWARGNLGEKLFF
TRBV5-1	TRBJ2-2	CASSPPRMGQTGELFF
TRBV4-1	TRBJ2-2	CASSHILPLLDTGELFF
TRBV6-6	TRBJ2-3	CASIGSRWGHTDTQYF
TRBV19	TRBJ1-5	CASSINRYSNQPQHF
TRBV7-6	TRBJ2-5	CASSRMPGQVETQYF
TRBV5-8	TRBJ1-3	CASSLEVSSGNTIYF
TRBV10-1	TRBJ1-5	CASSTGAHQPQHF
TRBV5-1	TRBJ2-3	CASSGLAGNWDTQYF
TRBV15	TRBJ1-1	CATSSIYTEAFF
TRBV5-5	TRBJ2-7	CASLSIGGSYEQYF
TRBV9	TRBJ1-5	CASSVAEGRPQHF
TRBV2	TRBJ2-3	CASSWTSGGSSTDTQYF
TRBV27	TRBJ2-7	CATGRAGHLSYEQYF
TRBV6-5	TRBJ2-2	CASSFLETGWTGELFF
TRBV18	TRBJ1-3	CATSRPTFTIYF
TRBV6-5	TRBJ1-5	CASSRRGGSNQPQHF
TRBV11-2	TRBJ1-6	CASRRDRNRVFSPLHF
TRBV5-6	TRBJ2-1	CASSPLANEQFF